This T cell receptor (beta chain) is drawn from a study of early T cells in non-severe SARS-CoV-2 infection. Whole-study context: Unpaired chains resulted from sequencing bulk RNA of unsorted whole blood. Findings and caveats of the study: Sequences matched to VDJdb favored anti-spike CD8 responses, while private and CD4 specificities were missed.

Unique molecular identifiers tagged individual cDNA molecules. TCRdb ran MiXCR on the 5' RACE reads and lists one entry per CDR3 protein. The table shows around 27,000 distinct CDR3 sequences, with less than 10% occurring only once. This clonotype was counted at least ten times. Its antigen is still unknown. This CDR3 contains 12 residues. Germline loops: CDR1 SGHTA, CDR2 FQGNSA. The V gene lost 5 bases and the J gene lost 4 bases, with 9 bases spanning the gap. Sequences were obtained from whole blood. The V call is TRBV7-2, the J call TRBJ2-7; D possibly matches TRBD1 or TRBD2 (5 bases each). The receptor was derived from an adult who was a healthcare worker with PCR-confirmed SARS-CoV-2 infection or an uninfected control (not recorded which). The DNA for the CDR3 is TGTGCCAGCAGCGCGAGGGGTTACGAGCAGTACTTC. It yields the protein CASSARGYEQYF.